This T cell receptor (beta chain) was obtained from a study of beta chain features in type 1 diabetes. CD4+ cells of the naive, central memory, regulatory and stem cell-like memory types were sorted via CD45RO/CCR7/CD25/CD127/CD95/CD27. Expressed TCRB transcripts were sequenced because the entire RNA isolate underwent reverse transcription. TCRdb's copy holds only in-frame clones and misses some; the assay was immunoSEQ multiplex PCR. The sample lists about 900,000 clones, 17% occurring once. Regarding the study as a whole: Diminished insertions and augmented deletions at VDJ junctions characterized type 1 diabetes patients. PCR might favor shorter templates, but any such skew would affect patients and controls equally.

CDR1 and CDR2 from the germline V gene are SQVTM and ANQGSEA. V gave up 2 bases and J gave up 1 base, with 14 bases separating them. The CDR3 has 15 residues. This clone turned up a few times. Its antigen is currently unknown. This clonotype was obtained from a woman under 30 in good health. Material for sequencing was naive CD4+ T cells from blood. This chain joins TRBV29-1 and TRBJ1-1; D uncertain. The CDR3 reads CSVERSTAKNTEAFF. The CDR3 nucleotides are TGCAGCGTTGAAAGGTCAACAGCTAAGAACACTGAAGCTTTCTTT.